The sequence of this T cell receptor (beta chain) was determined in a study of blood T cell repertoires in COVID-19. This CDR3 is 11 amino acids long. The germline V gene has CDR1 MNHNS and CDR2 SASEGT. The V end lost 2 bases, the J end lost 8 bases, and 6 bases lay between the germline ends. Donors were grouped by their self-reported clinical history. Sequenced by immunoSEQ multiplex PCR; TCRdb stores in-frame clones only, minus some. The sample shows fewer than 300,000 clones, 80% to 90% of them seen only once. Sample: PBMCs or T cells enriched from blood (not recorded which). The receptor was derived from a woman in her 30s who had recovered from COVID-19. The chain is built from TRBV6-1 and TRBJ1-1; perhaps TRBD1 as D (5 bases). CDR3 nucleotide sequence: TGTGCCAGCAGTGAACACAGGGAAGCTTTCTTT. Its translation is CASSEHREAFF.